A single sample gave rise to the 10 T cell receptor beta chains below, sequenced in a study of blood T cell repertoires in COVID-19 (dated by TCRdb to 2020 to 2021). Receptor amplification or capture employed the immunoSEQ multiplex PCR assay. TCRdb re-hosts the immuneACCESS table, in-frame sequences only. Its copies lack some clones; in the studies checked, an unresolved V gene accounts for under half of them, and the cause for the rest is not known. The sample table lists about 200,000 clones, 70% to 90% of them with a count of one. 5.5% to 7% of the sample goes to the ten largest clones. What was sequenced was peripheral blood. The receptors here all came from a middle-aged woman who had recovered from COVID-19.

CDR3 sequence: CASSLDRADTQYF. In DNA, the CDR3 is TGCGCCAGCAGCTTAGACAGGGCAGATACGCAGTATTTT. The rearrangement uses TRBV5-1 and TRBJ2-3, with 7 nucleotides matching TRBD1. The V gene's germline CDR1 is SGHRS and CDR2 YFSETQ. The CDR3 loop spans 13 amino acids. The ends lost 2 bases at V and 4 bases at J; junction bases unmatched: 1.

There are a few counts of this clone. This chain uses TRBV19 with TRBJ2-1, with 8 bases lining up with TRBD1. Germline assignment: CDR1 LNHDA and CDR2 SQIVND (reference sequence). The ends lost 4 bases at V and 3 bases at J; junction bases unmatched: 14. The CDR3 has 18 amino acids. The CDR3 here is CASSTPRQGRGIYNEQFF. The CDR3 DNA is TGTGCCAGTAGTACCCCACGACAGGGGCGGGGTATCTACAATGAGCAGTTCTTC.

V usage is TRBV7-6 and J usage is TRBJ2-2, with D unclear. Looked up from germline, CDR1 is SGHVS and CDR2 is FNYEAQ. V lost 5 bases and J lost 6, with 19 bases in between. The CDR3 sequence is 16 residues long. This CDR3 is CASSPLDGVSPGELFF. Written as DNA, the CDR3 is TGTGCCAGCAGCCCACTCGATGGAGTATCGCCCGGGGAGCTGTTTTTT.

The chain employs TRBV24-1 and TRBJ1-5, with D possibly TRBD1 on 6 matching bases. Germline-derived CDR1 and CDR2 are KGHDR and SFDVKD. The ends were cut back, 2 bases at V and 6 bases at J, with 22 bases in the middle. This CDR3 comprises 18 residues. As DNA, the CDR3 is TGTGCCACCAGTGATTCAAGCTTCGCGGGGGGCTCAGGTCAGCCCCAGCATTTT. It codes for CATSDSSFAGGSGQPQHF.

The table lists this clone with a count of one. V gene TRBV28 combines with J gene TRBJ1-4; the D gene is possibly TRBD1 (6 bases). The germline V gene encodes CDR1 MDHEN and CDR2 SYDVKM. V was cut by 4 bases and J by 5 bases, with 17 bases left in between. There are 16 residues in the CDR3. The chain's CDR3 is CASSYEGGTRNEKLFF. The CDR3 DNA reads as TGTGCCAGCAGTTATGAGGGGGGGACCCGGAATGAAAAACTGTTTTTT.

J is TRBJ1-2 and V is TRBV2; a possible D gene is TRBD1 (6 bases). V lost 5 bases, J lost 7 bases, and 11 bases lay in between. Germline assignment: CDR1 SNHLY and CDR2 FYNNEI. This CDR3 has 12 amino acids. DNA of the CDR3: TGTGCCAGCAGTACGACAGGTCCTGGCTACACCTTC. Translated: CASSTTGPGYTF.

The gene calls are TRBV5-1 and TRBJ2-2, with no clear D. The CDR3 contains 15 residues. Trimming took off 4 bases at V and 0 bases at J, with 10 bases between the two ends. The germline CDR1 and CDR2 sequences are SGHRS and YFSETQ. Written as DNA, the CDR3 is TGCGCCAGCAGCCCTTACCGGGCGAACACCGGGGAGCTGTTTTTT. It codes for CASSPYRANTGELFF. The full variable domain, in which reference TRBV5-1 and TRBJ2-2 provide the parts outside the CDR3, is KAGVTQTPRYLIKTRGQQVTLSCSPISGHRSVSWYQQTPGQGLQFLFEYFSETQRNKGNFPGRFSGRQFSNSRSEMNVSTLELGDSALYLCASSPYRANTGELFFGEGSRLTVL.

This chain uses TRBV15 with TRBJ2-2, with D maybe TRBD1 (6 bases). Germline lookup yields CDR1 LNHNV and CDR2 YYDKDF (reference sequence). V lost 11 bases to trimming and J lost 2 bases, with 12 bases between them. The CDR3 spans 13 residues. CDR3 DNA: TGTGCCGCAGGGACAATAAACACCGGGGAGCTGTTTTTT. Amino acid sequence: CAAGTINTGELFF.

As DNA, the CDR3 is TGTGCCAGCAGCGAAACGACAGGGTCATCTGGAAACACCATATATTTT. Its protein is CASSETTGSSGNTIYF. The chain employs TRBV7-9 and TRBJ1-3, with 7 bases that match TRBD1. CDR3 size: 16 residues. V gave up 5 bases and J gave up 1 base; unmatched junction bases: 8. Per germline, CDR1 SEHNR and CDR2 FQNEAQ (reference sequence).

This clone was recorded only once. The chain carries TRBV4-2 and TRBJ1-4; 9 positions agree with TRBD1. Germline CDR1 and CDR2: LGHNA and YNFKEQ. This CDR3 comprises 16 residues. With 4 bases clipped from V and 8 bases from J, the junction kept 11 bases outside the gene matches. In DNA, the CDR3 is TGTGCCAGCAGCCCGTGGGGTGACAGGGGGGAGGAAAAACTGTTTTTT. Protein sequence: CASSPWGDRGEEKLFF.